The clone carrying this T cell receptor beta chain occurred many times. TCRdb ran MiXCR on the 5' RACE reads and lists one entry per CDR3 protein. The table lists 30,000 to 35,000 distinct CDR3 sequences, around 4% of them singletons, with 20% to 30% in the top ten. The record originates from a study of neurological immune-mediated disorders. Input material: CD4+ T cells from blood. This TCR was recovered from a woman aged 40-49 years in good health.

The CDR3 sequence is CATSRQVNQPQHF. CDR3 bases: TGTGCCACCAGCAGACAGGTTAATCAGCCCCAGCATTTT. The chain employs TRBV15 and TRBJ1-5, with D unresolved. This CDR3 has 13 residues. V lost 2 bases and J 4 bases, leaving 6 bases between the germline ends. The V gene's germline CDR1 is LNHNV and CDR2 YYDKDF (reference sequence).